Below are 13 T cell receptor beta chains sequenced from a single sample in a study of T cells in Graves' hyperthyroidism and ophthalmopathy. There were TCR beta CDR3 regions amplified from RNA transcripts. First-round RT-PCR with HTBI primers amplified the TCR CDR3 region. One entry per CDR3 protein results from TCRdb running MiXCR on the multiplex PCR reads. The table records 130,000 to 150,000 distinct CDR3 sequences, 22% of them present only once. Sequenced sample: blood. These receptors all stem from a woman between 45 and 60 years old with Graves' hyperthyroidism that later progressed to Graves' ophthalmopathy.

This clonotype was detected many times. The chain combines TRBV2 with TRBJ2-4; 10 bases fit TRBD2. This CDR3 comprises 15 residues. Losses at the gene ends were 2 bases for V and 7 bases for J; bases not matched to a gene: 5. Germline loops: CDR1 SNHLY, CDR2 FYNNEI. DNA of the CDR3: TGTGCCAGCAGTGAAAGCCTAGCGGGAGAGAACATTCAGTACTTC. Amino acid sequence: CASSESLAGENIQYF.

This clonotype was detected many times. This rearrangement joins TRBV16 to TRBJ2-6; D is ambiguous. With 0 bases removed from V and 2 bases from J, the gap between germline ends came to 2 bases. Germline V gene sequence: CDR1 KGHSY, CDR2 FQNENV. The CDR3 is 14 amino acids. The CDR3 reads CASSQSAGANVLTF. DNA of the CDR3: TGTGCCAGCAGCCAATCGGCTGGGGCCAACGTCCTGACTTTC. Filled out from reference TRBV16 and TRBJ2-6, the complete variable domain reads GEEVAQTPKHLVRGEGQKAKLYCAPIKGHSYVFWYQQVLKNEFKFLISFQNENVFDETGMPKERFSAKCLPNSPCSLEIQATKLEDSAVYFCASSQSAGANVLTFGAGSRLTVL.

Ten or more counts support this clonotype. This chain connects TRBV12-3 or TRBV12-4 to TRBJ2-7, with D uncertain. This CDR3 region has 12 residues. The ends were cut back, 5 bases at V and 3 bases at J, with 8 bases in the middle. CDR3: CASSPWGYEQYF. The DNA for the CDR3 is TGTGCCAGCAGTCCTTGGGGCTACGAGCAGTACTTC.

At least ten counts were recorded for this clonotype. The CDR3 DNA is TGCAGTGCTATTAACGGGAGGGACAGGGTCTCCTACGAGCAGTACTTC. This encodes CSAINGRDRVSYEQYF. This chain uses TRBV20-1 with TRBJ2-7; a possible D gene is TRBD1 (9 bases). CDR1 and CDR2 (germline): DFQATT, SNEGSKA (reference sequence). CDR3 length equals 16 residues. Trimming removed 4 bases at V and 0 bases at J, with 19 bases between.

The chain uses TRBV28 and TRBJ1-5; TRBD1 matches 10 bases. This CDR3 contains 14 residues. V shed 6 bases and J 6 bases; nucleotides not matched to a gene: 5. CDR1 and CDR2 (germline): MDHEN, SYDVKM. CDR3 residues: CASRPTGGSQPQHF. In nucleotides, the CDR3 is TGTGCCAGCAGGCCGACAGGGGGCTCTCAGCCCCAGCATTTT.

This clonotype was found many times. The chain carries TRBV11-2 and TRBJ2-1, with 8 bases identical to TRBD1. V trimming: 3 bases; J trimming: 5 bases; junction bases outside the gene matches: 9. The CDR3 loop spans 16 amino acids. Germline V CDR1 and CDR2: SGHAT, FQNNGV. The CDR3: CASSFFPGQADNEQFF. DNA for the CDR3: TGTGCCAGCAGCTTTTTTCCGGGACAGGCGGACAATGAGCAGTTCTTC.

This clonotype was recorded many times. This chain uses TRBV28 with TRBJ2-1, with D possibly matching TRBD1 (5 bases). This CDR3 has 16 residues. The germline V gene encodes CDR1 MDHEN and CDR2 SYDVKM. Trimming stripped 1 base from V and 7 bases from J, with 17 bases between. This CDR3 is CASSLSWGLSPNEQFF. The CDR3 nucleotides are TGTGCCAGCAGTTTATCTTGGGGCCTCAGTCCTAATGAGCAGTTCTTC.

The chain joins TRBV10-3 to TRBJ1-6, with D possibly matching TRBD1 (5 bases). Trimming took off 3 bases at V and 7 bases at J, with 10 bases between the two ends. CDR3 length: 14 residues. CDR1 is ENHRY and CDR2 is SYGVKD in the germline V gene. CDR3 in DNA: TGTGCCATCAGTGAAGGGGCCGGGAATTCACCCCTCCACTTT. Protein product: CAISEGAGNSPLHF.

This clonotype was counted once. The CDR3, as DNA: TGTGCCAGCATCCCCGGGGGGTTCGAAGCTTTCTTT. Residues: CASIPGGFEAFF. This chain joins TRBV7-2 and TRBJ1-1; TRBD1 might be the D (5 bases). Trimming left V 7 bases short and J 8 bases short, with 14 bases between. The germline V gene has CDR1 SGHTA and CDR2 FQGNSA. The CDR3 loop spans 12 amino acids.

The rearrangement uses TRBV6-9 and TRBJ1-4; D uncertain. This CDR3 is 15 amino acids long. In germline, CDR1 is MNHGY, CDR2 SVAAGI. V was shortened by 3 bases and J by 2 bases, with 10 bases between the two germline ends. CDR3 protein: CASSYGSRTNEKLFF. The CDR3 DNA reads TGTGCCAGCAGTTACGGCTCACGGACTAATGAAAAACTGTTTTTT.

This clonotype has ten or more counts. This chain's CDR3 is CASSLVSSLEQYF. DNA for the CDR3: TGTGCCAGCAGTTTAGTGAGCAGTCTCGAGCAGTACTTC. This chain joins TRBV27 and TRBJ2-7; no reliable D call. The CDR3 sequence is 13 residues long. V was pared by 2 bases and J by 6 bases, with 11 bases between. Germline assignment: CDR1 MNHEY and CDR2 SMNVEV (reference sequence).

The rearrangement links TRBV20-1 to TRBJ2-3, with D maybe TRBD2 (6 bases). CDR1 is DFQATT and CDR2 is SNEGSKA in the germline V gene (reference sequence). This CDR3 region has 14 residues. V lost 0 bases, J lost 10 bases, and 17 bases lay in between. CDR3 DNA sequence: TGCAGTGCTAGAGATTATGGGGGGTCTCGTCCGCAGTATTTT. Its protein product is CSARDYGGSRPQYF.

Many counts were recorded for this clonotype. The chain uses TRBV28 and TRBJ1-5; no definite D call. Trimming cost V 8 bases and J 3 bases, with 14 bases left between them. The CDR3 contains 14 residues. Germline CDR1 is MDHEN and CDR2 is SYDVKM. Here the CDR3 reads CASGFSGPNQPQHF. The CDR3 region has the DNA TGTGCCAGCGGGTTTTCAGGACCCAATCAGCCCCAGCATTTT. Complete variable domain (other parts from reference TRBV28 and TRBJ1-5): DVKVTQSSRYLVKRTGEKVFLECVQDMDHENMFWYRQDPGLGLRLIYFSYDVKMKEKGDIPEGYSVSREKKERFSLILESASTNQTSMYLCASGFSGPNQPQHFGDGTRLSIL.